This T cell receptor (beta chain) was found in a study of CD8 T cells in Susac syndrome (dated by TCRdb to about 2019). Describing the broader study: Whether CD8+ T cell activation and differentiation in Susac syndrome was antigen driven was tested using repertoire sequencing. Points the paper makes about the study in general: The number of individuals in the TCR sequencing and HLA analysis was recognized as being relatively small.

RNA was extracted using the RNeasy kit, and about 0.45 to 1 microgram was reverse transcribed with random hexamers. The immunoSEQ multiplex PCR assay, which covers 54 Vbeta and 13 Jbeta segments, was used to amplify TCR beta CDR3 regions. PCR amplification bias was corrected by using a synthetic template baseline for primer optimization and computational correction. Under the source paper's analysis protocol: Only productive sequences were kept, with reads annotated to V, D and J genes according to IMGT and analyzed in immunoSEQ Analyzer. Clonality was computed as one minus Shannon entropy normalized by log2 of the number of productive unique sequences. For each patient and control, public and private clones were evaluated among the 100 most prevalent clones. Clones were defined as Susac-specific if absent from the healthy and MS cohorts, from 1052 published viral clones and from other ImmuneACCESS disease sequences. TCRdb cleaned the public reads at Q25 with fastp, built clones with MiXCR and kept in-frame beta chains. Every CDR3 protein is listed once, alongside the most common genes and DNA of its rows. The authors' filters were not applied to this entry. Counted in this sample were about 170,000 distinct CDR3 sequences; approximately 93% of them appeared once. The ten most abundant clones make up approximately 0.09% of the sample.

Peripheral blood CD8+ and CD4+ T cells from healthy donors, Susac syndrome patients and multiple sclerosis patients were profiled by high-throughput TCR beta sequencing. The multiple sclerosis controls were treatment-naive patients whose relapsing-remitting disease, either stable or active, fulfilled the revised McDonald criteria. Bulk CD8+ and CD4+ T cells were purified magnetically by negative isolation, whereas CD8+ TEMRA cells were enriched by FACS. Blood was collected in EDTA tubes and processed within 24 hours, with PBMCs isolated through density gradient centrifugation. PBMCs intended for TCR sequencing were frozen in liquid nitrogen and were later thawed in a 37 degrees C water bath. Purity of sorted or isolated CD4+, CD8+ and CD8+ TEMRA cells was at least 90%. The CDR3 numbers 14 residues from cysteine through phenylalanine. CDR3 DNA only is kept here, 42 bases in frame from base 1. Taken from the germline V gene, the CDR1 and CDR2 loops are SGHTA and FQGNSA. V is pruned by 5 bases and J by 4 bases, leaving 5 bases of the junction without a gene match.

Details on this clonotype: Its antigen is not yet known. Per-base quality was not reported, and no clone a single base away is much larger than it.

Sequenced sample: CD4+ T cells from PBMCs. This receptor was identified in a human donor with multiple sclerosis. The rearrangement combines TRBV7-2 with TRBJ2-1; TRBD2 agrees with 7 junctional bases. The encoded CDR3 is CASSRGVGYNEQFF. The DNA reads TGTGCCAGCAGCCGGGGGGTCGGGTACAATGAGCAGTTCTTC.